The T cell receptor beta chain under discussion was sequenced for a study of technical replicates of blood from a handful of donors. The CDR3 extends over 14 amino acids. The V end lost 0 bases, the J end lost 0 bases, and 6 bases lay between the germline ends. Germline V lookup: CDR1 SGHVS, CDR2 FQNEAQ. TCRdb keeps only in-frame clones here, not all; method: immunoSEQ multiplex PCR. The table lists 60,000 or so clones, about 86% of them singletons. The sequencing sample was made of PBMCs. The sequence came from a human donor in good health. Some clones in this sample may be carry-over from other donors' samples. This chain connects TRBV7-8 to TRBJ2-7; unclear D gene. CDR3 protein: CASSLAIASYEQYF. The CDR3 region has the DNA TGTGCCAGCAGCTTAGCCATAGCCTCCTACGAGCAGTACTTC.